Below, one T cell receptor (beta chain) is given with its context. Since it is a stray read in a library aimed at alpha chains, this beta chain has a size that is not meaningful. The germline gives CDR1 MNHEY, CDR2 SVGEGT. CDR3 length equals 16 residues. The V end lost 5 bases, the J end lost 6 bases, and 20 bases lay between the germline ends. These data belong to a study of spatial heterogeneity in lung cancer. TCRdb itself ran the 5' RACE reads through MiXCR, one entry per CDR3 protein. The sample has about 13,000 distinct CDR3 sequences, 3% to 5% seen once. This sample's time point: sample taken at primary tumor resection. In each case, whole RNA from tumor, nontumor lung or frozen PBMC was sequenced unsorted.

This sample comprised PBMCs, obtained at surgery. The clonotype originates from a male donor with early-stage non-small cell lung cancer. The chain recombines TRBV6-2 or TRBV6-3 with TRBJ2-1, with D uncertain. The CDR3 sequence is CASSKSRGVVSNEQFF. CDR3 nucleotides: TGTGCCAGCAGTAAGTCTCGTGGGGTCGTAAGCAATGAGCAGTTCTTC.